This entry is about one T cell receptor (beta chain). Antigen unknown. The data were taken from a study of shared clonotypes between healthy human individuals. General observations from the study: In general, naive subsets displayed greater estimated richness than memory subsets did.

The CDR3 extends over 14 amino acids. Germline V CDR1 and CDR2: GTSNPN, SVGIG (reference sequence). Trimming stripped 0 bases from V and 8 bases from J, with 13 bases between. Participating donors were healthy, HIV-negative adults free of recent acute infections or vaccinations. Assay runs were performed at deep level. Original processing methods: ImmunoSEQ yielded junction-only sequences lacking quality scores, so filtering differed. Generated by immunoSEQ multiplex PCR, the TCRdb table keeps only in-frame clones and is missing some. Clonal size and the V and J genes are those of that table, whereas D and trimming came from the DNA. The repertoire holds 2 million or so clones, with 90% to 95% as singletons.

Sequencing was carried out using naive CD4+ T cells sorted from blood. Subset described: CD45RA+ positively selected. The source of this sequence is a man in his late teens or twenties in good health. The rearrangement joins TRBV30 to TRBJ1-4; D gene ambiguous. The CDR3 DNA sequence: TGTGCCTGGAGTGTATATTCGGGGTGGGAAAAACTGTTTTTT. It yields the protein CAWSVYSGWEKLFF.